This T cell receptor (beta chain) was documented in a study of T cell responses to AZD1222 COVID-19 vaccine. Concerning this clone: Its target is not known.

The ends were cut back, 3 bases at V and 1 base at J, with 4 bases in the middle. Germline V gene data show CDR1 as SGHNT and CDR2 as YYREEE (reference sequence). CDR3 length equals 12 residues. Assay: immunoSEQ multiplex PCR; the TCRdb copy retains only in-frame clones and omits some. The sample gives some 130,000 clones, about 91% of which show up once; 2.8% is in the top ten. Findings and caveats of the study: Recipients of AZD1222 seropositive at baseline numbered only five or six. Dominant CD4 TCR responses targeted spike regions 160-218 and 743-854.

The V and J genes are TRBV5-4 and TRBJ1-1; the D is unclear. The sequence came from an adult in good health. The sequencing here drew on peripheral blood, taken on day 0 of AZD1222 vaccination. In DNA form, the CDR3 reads TGTGCCAGCAGCTCTAGGAACACTGAAGCTTTCTTT. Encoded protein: CASSSRNTEAFF.